Reported below is one TCR beta chain. This clone has more than one count but fewer than ten. The antigen it recognizes is unknown. With a mouse as the source, gene names and germline sequences are drawn from the mouse. The observed sequence ends 1 residue before the CDR3 terminus, with the missing tail filled in from the germline J gene. The sample is drawn from a study of tissue T cells after allogeneic stem cell transplantation (dated by TCRdb to 2022 to 2024). The study in broad terms: The study profiled TCR beta repertoires across many tissues from research autopsies of patients with and without GVHD, plus mouse models of GVHD. The human arm was conducted as a prospective observational study, and neither blinding nor randomization was performed. Overall study outcomes, separate from this receptor: In both patients and mice, only a limited portion of the TCR repertoire detected in tissues was captured by blood and spleen T cells. Not many T cell clones showed up in more than one patient, yet clustering based on motifs uncovered repertoire signatures that were shared across patients in a tissue-specific way. The study did not establish which tissue TCRs were alloreactive or antigen-specific, and some clones may have been host cells that persisted. The patient cohort was small and clinically heterogeneous, and sampling depth was acknowledged as a limitation. Within patients, how anatomically similar tissues were was a major factor shaping TCR repertoire composition, regardless of disease or transplant status.

The library was generated by the immunoSEQ multiplex PCR assay. Adaptive Biotechnologies performed the TCRbeta CDR3 sequencing at survey depth and reported CDR3 sequences, V/J genes, productive frequency and template counts. Amplification of TCR beta CDR3 regions started from genomic DNA instead of RNA. The paper's data handling went like this. Pairwise repertoire overlap between tissues was quantified with Jensen-Shannon divergence, where 1 means complete divergence and 0 identical. Tissues were clustered by single-linkage agglomerative hierarchical clustering of pairwise JSD values, and the clustering results were displayed as dendrograms. All patient samples were analyzed with GLIPH2 using simulation_depth 1000, kmer_min_depth 3 and cdr3_length_cutoff 8, and only groups containing more than two unique CDR3s were kept. A standardized tissue-overlap score was calculated by extrapolating Jaccard GLIPH-group overlap across patients to a standard repertoire size of 1000 clones. Linear mixed-effect models, with tissue included as a fixed effect and individual included as a random effect, were used to assess associations of diversity with clinical or experimental variables. TCRdb carries this immuneACCESS record with in-frame sequences only. Its versions omit some clonotypes, under half of them owing to an unresolved V gene in the studies checked, with the rest unexplained. That table is the source of V, J and clone size, and D and trimming were worked out from the DNA. Recorded for this sample are more than 5,000 clones; roughly 49% of them occurred a single time. Around 10% of the sample is taken by the ten largest.

Taken with the paper, the label for time point translates to: mouse harvest day 7 after allogeneic transplant. Mouse grafts combined 10^7 T-cell-depleted bone marrow cells with 10^6 splenic CD5+ T cells, given via tail vein injection. GVHD in mice was modeled with a major MHC-mismatch B6 (H2b) into BALB/c (H2d) model, and tissues were profiled at day 7 or 14. On day 7 or 14 post-transplant, mouse tissues and retro-orbital blood were harvested with separate sterile tools for each animal, and livers were flushed beforehand. Before genomic DNA isolation with the DNeasy Blood & Tissue Kit, mouse tissues were minced using razor blades in buffered saline. CDR1 and CDR2 are drawn from the germline V gene (reference sequence): SNHLY, FYNGKV. The trim is 0 bases for V and 1 base for J, with a gap of 7 bases between the germline ends. There are 14 amino acids in the CDR3, from cysteine to phenylalanine inclusive. Sequencing covers 39 bases of the CDR3, shown here with the frame starting at base 1.

This clonotype originated in a female BALB/c mouse given C57BL/6 T cells with graft-versus-host disease after an allogeneic hematopoietic cell transplant. Material: gut tissue. Recombination linked TRBV3 to TRBJ2-7; a weak D assignment points to TRBD1 (5 bases agree). The CDR3 DNA, read in part, is TGTGCCAGCAGCTTAGCCGGACAATCCTATGAACAGTAC. Its protein is CASSLAGQSYEQY. The complete CDR3 reads CASSLAGQSYEQYF.